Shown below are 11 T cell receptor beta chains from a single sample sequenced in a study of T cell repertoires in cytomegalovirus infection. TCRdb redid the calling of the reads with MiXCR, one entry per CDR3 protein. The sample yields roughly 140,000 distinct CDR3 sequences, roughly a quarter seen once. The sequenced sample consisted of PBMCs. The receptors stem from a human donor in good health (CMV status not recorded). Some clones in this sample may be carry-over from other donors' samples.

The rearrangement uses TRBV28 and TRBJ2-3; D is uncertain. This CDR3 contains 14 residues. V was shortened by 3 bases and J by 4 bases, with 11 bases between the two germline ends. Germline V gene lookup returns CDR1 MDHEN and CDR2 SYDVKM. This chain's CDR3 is CASSLGNTPDTQYF. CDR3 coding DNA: TGTGCCAGCAGTTTGGGTAACACCCCAGATACGCAGTATTTT.

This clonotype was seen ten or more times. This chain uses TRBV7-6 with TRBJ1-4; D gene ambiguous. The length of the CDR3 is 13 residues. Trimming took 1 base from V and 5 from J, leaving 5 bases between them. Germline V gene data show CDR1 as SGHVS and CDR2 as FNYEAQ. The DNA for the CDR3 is TGTGCCAGCAGCTTAGTCATGAATGAAAAACTGTTTTTT. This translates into CASSLVMNEKLFF.

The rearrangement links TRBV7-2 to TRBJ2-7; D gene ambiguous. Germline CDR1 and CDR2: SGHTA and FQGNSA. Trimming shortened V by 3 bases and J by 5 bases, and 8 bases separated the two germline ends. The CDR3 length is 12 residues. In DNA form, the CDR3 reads TGTGCCAGCAGCTTGAGTTTCCACGAGCAGTACTTC. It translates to CASSLSFHEQYF.

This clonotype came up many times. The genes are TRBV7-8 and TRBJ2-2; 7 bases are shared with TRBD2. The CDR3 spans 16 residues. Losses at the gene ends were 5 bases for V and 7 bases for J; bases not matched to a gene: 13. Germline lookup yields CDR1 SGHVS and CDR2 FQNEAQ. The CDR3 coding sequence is TGTGCCAGCAGCCTTAGCGGGCGGGGCTTGGACGGGGAGCTGTTTTTT. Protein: CASSLSGRGLDGELFF.

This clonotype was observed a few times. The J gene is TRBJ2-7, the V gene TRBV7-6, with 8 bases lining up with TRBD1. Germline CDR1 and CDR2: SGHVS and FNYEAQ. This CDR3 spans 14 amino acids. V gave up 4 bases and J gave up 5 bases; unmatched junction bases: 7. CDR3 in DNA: TGTGCCAGCAGCTCACGGACAGGGAGGAACGAGCAGTACTTC. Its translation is CASSSRTGRNEQYF.

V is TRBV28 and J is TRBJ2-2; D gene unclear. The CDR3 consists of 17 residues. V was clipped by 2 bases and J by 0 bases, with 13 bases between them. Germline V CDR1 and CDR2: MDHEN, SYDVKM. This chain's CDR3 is CASSLSGRAANTGELFF. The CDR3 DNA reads TGTGCCAGCAGTTTAAGTGGTAGAGCCGCGAACACCGGGGAGCTGTTTTTT. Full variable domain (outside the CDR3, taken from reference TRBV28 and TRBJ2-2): DVKVTQSSRYLVKRTGEKVFLECVQDMDHENMFWYRQDPGLGLRLIYFSYDVKMKEKGDIPEGYSVSREKKERFSLILESASTNQTSMYLCASSLSGRAANTGELFFGEGSRLTVL.

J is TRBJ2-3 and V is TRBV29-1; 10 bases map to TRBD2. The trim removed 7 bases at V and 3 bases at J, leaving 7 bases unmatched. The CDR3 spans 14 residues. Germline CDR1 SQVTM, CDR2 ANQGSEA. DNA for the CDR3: TGCAGCGGCAAGCGGGAGGGCCTGACAGATACGCAGTATTTT. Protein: CSGKREGLTDTQYF.

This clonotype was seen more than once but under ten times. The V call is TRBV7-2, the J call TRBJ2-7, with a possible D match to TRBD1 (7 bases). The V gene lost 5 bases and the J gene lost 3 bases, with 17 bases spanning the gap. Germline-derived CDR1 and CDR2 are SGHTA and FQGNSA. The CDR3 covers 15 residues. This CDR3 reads CASSRDSQGLYEQYF. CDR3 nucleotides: TGTGCCAGCAGCCGGGACAGCCAGGGACTCTACGAGCAGTACTTC.

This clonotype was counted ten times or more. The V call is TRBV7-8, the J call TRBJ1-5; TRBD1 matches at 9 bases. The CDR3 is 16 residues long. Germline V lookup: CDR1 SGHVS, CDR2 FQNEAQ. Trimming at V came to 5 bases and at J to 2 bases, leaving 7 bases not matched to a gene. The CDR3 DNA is TGTGCCAGCAGCCCCGGGACAGGGCTTGGCAATCAGCCCCAGCATTTT. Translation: CASSPGTGLGNQPQHF.

This CDR3 is CASSSGQNDSPLHF. The CDR3 DNA reads TGTGCCAGCTCTTCGGGACAGAACGATTCACCCCTCCACTTT. V and J are TRBV18 and TRBJ1-6; 7 nucleotides line up with TRBD1. In germline, CDR1 is KGHSH, CDR2 LQKENI. This CDR3 spans 14 amino acids. Trimming took 6 bases from V and 8 from J; bases not matched to a gene: 7.

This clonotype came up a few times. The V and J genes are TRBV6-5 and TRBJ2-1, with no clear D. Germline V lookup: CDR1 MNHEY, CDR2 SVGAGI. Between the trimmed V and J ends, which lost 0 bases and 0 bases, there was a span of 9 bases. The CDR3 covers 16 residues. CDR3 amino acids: CASSYSGFSSYNEQFF. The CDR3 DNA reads TGTGCCAGCAGTTACTCAGGGTTCTCCTCCTACAATGAGCAGTTCTTC.